The 11 T cell receptor beta chains in this list originate from one sample, sequenced in a study of tumor-infiltrating lymphocytes in oesophageal squamous cell carcinoma. Using its own MiXCR run on the PCR reads, TCRdb lists one record per CDR3 protein. Of 15,000 to 20,000 distinct CDR3 sequences listed, about 43% are singletons. The sequenced material came from normal esophageal tissue next to the tumor. Receptor source: a female donor with esophageal squamous cell carcinoma.

This clonotype was seen repeatedly, ten times or more. J is TRBJ2-4 and V is TRBV28, with 13 bases aligning to TRBD2. V dropped 6 bases and J dropped 15; count of bases not matched to a gene: 14. Germline CDR1 is MDHEN and CDR2 is SYDVKM. This CDR3 is built from 15 residues. The CDR3 nucleotides read TGTGCCAGCAGACCGGGGACTAGCGGGATTATCGCTCGGTACTTC. Amino acids: CASRPGTSGIIARYF.

The V and J genes are TRBV6-1 and TRBJ2-5; 9 positions agree with TRBD1. The DNA end lines up better with TRBJ2-1; the J call may be wrong. The CDR3 sequence is 13 residues long. Germline V gene data show CDR1 as MNHNS and CDR2 as SASEGT. CDR3 residues: CAATGGAGVEQFF. CDR3 DNA sequence: TGTGCCGCGACAGGGGGGGCGGGAGTTGAGCAGTTCTTC.

This clonotype was observed at least ten times. The chain couples TRBV4-1 to TRBJ2-7, with 7 bases matching TRBD1. This CDR3 is built from 16 residues. Germline CDR1 is MGHRA and CDR2 is YSYEKL. The V segment lost 1 base and the J segment 0 bases; nucleotides outside the gene matches: 6. The CDR3 loop is CASSQGADRASYEQYF. Written as DNA, the CDR3 is TGCGCCAGCAGCCAAGGAGCTGACAGGGCCTCCTACGAGCAGTACTTC.

The rearrangement links TRBV6-1 to TRBJ2-3, with 10 positions matching TRBD1. Judging by the DNA end, TRBJ2-7 fits better; the J call may be wrong. The CDR3 totals 14 residues. Germline CDR1 MNHNS, CDR2 SASEGT. CDR3 sequence reads: CASSYDRGPYEQYF. The CDR3 bases are TGTGCCAGCAGTTATGACAGGGGGCCCTACGAGCAGTACTTC.

The chain combines TRBV7-8 with TRBJ2-1; D gene unclear. The last part of the DNA fits TRBJ2-7 better; the J call may be wrong. The CDR3 totals 14 residues. CDR1 SGHVS and CDR2 FQNEAQ come from the germline V gene. The CDR3 loop is CASSIGSLGDEQYF. The CDR3 bases are TGTGCCAGCAGCATAGGATCGCTTGGGGATGAGCAGTACTTC.

This clonotype was seen only a few times. J is TRBJ2-1 and V is TRBV7-3, with TRBD1 as a possible D gene (6 bases). The J call is in doubt because the DNA end fits TRBJ2-7 better. The CDR3 contains 14 residues. Per germline, CDR1 SGHTA and CDR2 FQGTGA. CDR3 sequence: CAHRGGPHSYEQYF. The CDR3 coding sequence is TGTGCCCACCGAGGGGGACCGCACTCCTACGAGCAGTACTTC.

The J gene is TRBJ2-3, the V gene TRBV7-4; TRBD2 is a possible D gene (6 bases). The V end lost 3 bases, the J end lost 12 bases, and 19 bases lay between the germline ends. The germline gives CDR1 SGHVT, CDR2 SQSDAQ. CDR3 length: 14 amino acids. CDR3 residues: CASSLGLSSETQYF. For the CDR3, the DNA is TGTGCCAGCAGCTTGGGACTGTCGTCGGAGACCCAGTATTTT.

This clonotype was counted ten times or more. The chain links TRBV5-6 to TRBJ1-4, with 9 nucleotides matching TRBD1. The germline gives CDR1 SGHDT, CDR2 YYEEEE. V lost 3 bases and J lost 3; bases outside the gene matches: 6. The CDR3 sequence is 16 residues long. The CDR3 sequence: CASSWGQGDPNEKLFF. As DNA, the CDR3 is TGTGCCAGCAGCTGGGGACAGGGTGATCCTAATGAAAAACTGTTTTTT.

At least ten counts were recorded for this clonotype. The genes are TRBV5-4 and TRBJ2-1; TRBD2 matches 7 bases. CDR3 length: 16 residues. Trimming removed 0 bases from V and 0 bases from J; junction bases left unmatched: 3. Germline V gene data show CDR1 as SGHNT and CDR2 as YYREEE (reference sequence). CDR3 protein: CASSLGGGSSYNEQFF. CDR3 nucleotides: TGTGCCAGCAGCTTGGGTGGCGGGAGCTCCTACAATGAGCAGTTCTTC.

This clonotype was detected ten times or more. The chain employs TRBV5-1 and TRBJ2-7; D is uncertain. The CDR3 has 12 amino acids. Germline CDR1 reads SGHRS; CDR2 reads YFSETQ. V dropped 6 bases and J dropped 3 bases, with 10 bases sitting between them. In nucleotides, the CDR3 is TGCGCCAGCAAGGAGCCACGCTACGAGCAGTACTTC. This sequence encodes CASKEPRYEQYF.

The J gene is TRBJ2-6, the V gene TRBV7-2; 7 bases match TRBD2. The J call may be mistaken, given a closer DNA end match to TRBJ2-7. This CDR3 is 13 amino acids long. The germline gives CDR1 SGHTA, CDR2 FQGNSA. CDR3 in DNA: TGTGCCAGCAGTGCTAGCGGTCCCTACGAGCAGTACTTC. It encodes CASSASGPYEQYF.